This TCR beta chain stems from a study of shared clonotypes between healthy human individuals. Across the study: Donors had three CD4 naive, three CD4 memory, two CD8 naive and one CD8 memory plate apiece.

This CDR3 has 14 amino acids. Trimming pared 0 bases from V and 2 bases from J, leaving 8 bases between. Germline-derived CDR1 and CDR2 are MNHNY and SVGAGI (reference sequence). Measured with immunoSEQ multiplex PCR; TCRdb has only the in-frame clones, and not every one. The sample lists about 590,000 clones; over 95% were seen once. Naive CD8 cells, CD45RO-negative and positively selected for CCR7, excluded terminally differentiated effector memory CD45RA+ cells. This TCR derives from a woman in her thirties in good health. Sequenced: naive CD8+ T cells sorted from blood. This sequence joins TRBV6-6 and TRBJ2-7; D gene unclear. CDR3 sequence (DNA): TGTGCCAGCAGTTACTCGCACAGCCCCTACGAGCAGTACTTC. Protein: CASSYSHSPYEQYF.